This record concerns one T cell receptor (beta chain) sequence. This sample was taken from a study of blood T cell repertoires in COVID-19. About the research overall: Whether acute or convalescent, the COVID-19 samples came from the United States, Italy and Spain.

Germline trimming cut 4 bases from V and 1 base from J; bases unmatched to any gene: 6. Germline values: CDR1 MGHDK, CDR2 SYGVNS. The CDR3 is made up of 16 amino acids. Generated by immunoSEQ multiplex PCR, the TCRdb table keeps only in-frame clones and is missing some. Of roughly 220,000 clones in the sample, about 85% were seen once. The clonotype originates from a man aged 30 to 45 with active or convalescent COVID-19. Sequenced material: peripheral blood. The chain has TRBV25-1 and TRBJ2-1; 8 nucleotides agree with TRBD2. The CDR3 nucleotides read TGTGCCAGCAGTGTTAGCGGGGATTGGTCCTACAATGAGCAGTTCTTC. This translates into CASSVSGDWSYNEQFF.